These T cell receptor beta chains were read from a single sample in a study of blood T cell repertoires in COVID-19. Method: immunoSEQ multiplex PCR; TCRdb's copy keeps in-frame clones and lacks some. The sample has around 200,000 clones; more than 75% are singletons. Sample: peripheral blood. The origin of the receptors is a man aged 55 to 70 who had recovered from COVID-19. CDR3s include the opening cysteine and the closing phenylalanine or tryptophan.

v_call	cdr3_length	j_call	cdr3_aa
TRBV23-1	14	TRBJ1-3	CASNGMRGRNTIYF
TRBV25-1	11	TRBJ2-1	CASRLAHEQFF
TRBV11-2	13	TRBJ2-3	CASSKGGSDTQYF
TRBV20-1	11	TRBJ1-1	CRPGTGGSAFF
TRBV3-1/TRBV3-2	14	TRBJ2-7	CASSQGTGTYEQYF
TRBV2	15	TRBJ1-1	CASSLRQFMNTEAFF
TRBV4-1	17	TRBJ2-1	CASSQDRSASTYNEQFF
TRBV6-2/TRBV6-3	17	TRBJ2-7	CASSYSSRDRNTYEQYF
TRBV18	15	TRBJ2-1	CASSPHQGAWDEQFF
TRBV11-2	15	TRBJ2-7	CASSLLREFNYEQYF
TRBV19	14	TRBJ2-1	CASSHLRAADEQFF
TRBV19	15	TRBJ2-7	CASSMARDRTYEQYF
TRBV29-1	12	TRBJ1-2	CSVERSNYGYTF
TRBV19	13	TRBJ1-2	CASSIGADYGYTF
TRBV11-2	14	TRBJ2-7	CASSLDRSYYEQYF
TRBV13	16	TRBJ1-2	CASSLGGTGLISRYTF
TRBV5-1	14	TRBJ2-3	CASSLVQSTDTQYF
TRBV9	16	TRBJ2-3	CASSIGSGANTDTQYF
TRBV19	15	TRBJ1-4	CASRPARATNEKLFF
TRBV3-1/TRBV3-2	16	TRBJ2-1	CASSQVLTVSYNEQFF
TRBV27	15	TRBJ1-2	CASSSPRDRVYGYTF
TRBV24-1	16	TRBJ2-7	CATSDPGTGVGYEQYF
TRBV4-3	15	TRBJ2-7	CASSQGYSSSYEQYF
TRBV7-2	13	TRBJ1-2	CASSSTTGSGYTF
TRBV27	15	TRBJ2-7	CASSFGDRGLSEQYF
TRBV28	15	TRBJ2-1	CASSSGLAGVNEQFF
TRBV7-3	16	TRBJ2-3	CASSLRASGSTDTQYF
TRBV5-4	15	TRBJ2-3	CASSTGTSGGYTQYF
TRBV14	18	TRBJ2-7	CASSPPADRDWKPYEQYF
TRBV18	16	TRBJ1-1	CASSPWAGGGNTEAFF
TRBV14	15	TRBJ1-6	CASSLSRGSHSPLHF
TRBV30	17	TRBJ1-2	CAGKPPPRTGWDYGYTF
TRBV24-1	14	TRBJ1-2	CATSDHDRVEGYTF
TRBV6-6	15	TRBJ1-4	CASSYPQGSGEKLFF
TRBV7-2	14	TRBJ2-4	CASSPSGVGNIQYF
TRBV9	12	TRBJ1-2	CASNPGEGGYTF
TRBV9	15	TRBJ2-1	CASSVRLAPENEQFF
TRBV2	13	TRBJ1-1	CASSSQGDTEAFF
TRBV7-2	15	TRBJ2-7	CASSLLEAAGYEQYF
TRBV5-1	14	TRBJ2-3	CASSPGQGADTQYF
TRBV28	14	TRBJ1-5	CASSLQGAVQPQHF
TRBV6-2/TRBV6-3	14	TRBJ1-1	CASSLGGRGTEAFF
TRBV27	16	TRBJ1-2	CASRRGSGRSNYGYTF
TRBV10-3	18	TRBJ2-6	CAIRAGTGAPTGANVLTF
TRBV18	15	TRBJ1-2	CASSPGAGGQYGYTF
TRBV5-4	14	TRBJ1-6	CASSQNRGNSPLHF